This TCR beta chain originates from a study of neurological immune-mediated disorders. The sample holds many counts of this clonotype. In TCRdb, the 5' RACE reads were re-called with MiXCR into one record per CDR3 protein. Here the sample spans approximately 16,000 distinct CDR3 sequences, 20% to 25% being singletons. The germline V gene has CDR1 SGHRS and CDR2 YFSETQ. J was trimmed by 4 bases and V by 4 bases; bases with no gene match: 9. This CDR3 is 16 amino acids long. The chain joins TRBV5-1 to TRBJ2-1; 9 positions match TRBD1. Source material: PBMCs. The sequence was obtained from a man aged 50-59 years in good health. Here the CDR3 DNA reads TGCGCCAGCAGCCCCGGTGACAGGGGGAGTTACAATGAGCAGTTCTTC. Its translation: CASSPGDRGSYNEQFF.